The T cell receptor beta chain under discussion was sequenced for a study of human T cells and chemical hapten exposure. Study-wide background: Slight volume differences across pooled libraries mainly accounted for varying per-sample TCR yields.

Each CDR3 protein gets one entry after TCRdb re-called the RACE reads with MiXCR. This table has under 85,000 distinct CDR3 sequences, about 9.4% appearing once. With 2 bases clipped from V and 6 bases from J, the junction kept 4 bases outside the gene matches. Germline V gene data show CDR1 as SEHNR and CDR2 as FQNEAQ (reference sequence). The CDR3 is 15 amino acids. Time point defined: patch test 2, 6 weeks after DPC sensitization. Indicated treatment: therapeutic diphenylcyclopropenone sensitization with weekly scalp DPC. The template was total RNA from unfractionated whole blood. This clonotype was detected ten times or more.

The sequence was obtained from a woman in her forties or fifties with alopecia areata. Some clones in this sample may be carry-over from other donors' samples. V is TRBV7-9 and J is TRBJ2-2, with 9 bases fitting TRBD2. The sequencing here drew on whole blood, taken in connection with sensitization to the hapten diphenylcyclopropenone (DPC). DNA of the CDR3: TGTGCCAGCAGCTTACCTAGCGGGACCTCCGGGGAGCTGTTTTTT. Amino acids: CASSLPSGTSGELFF.